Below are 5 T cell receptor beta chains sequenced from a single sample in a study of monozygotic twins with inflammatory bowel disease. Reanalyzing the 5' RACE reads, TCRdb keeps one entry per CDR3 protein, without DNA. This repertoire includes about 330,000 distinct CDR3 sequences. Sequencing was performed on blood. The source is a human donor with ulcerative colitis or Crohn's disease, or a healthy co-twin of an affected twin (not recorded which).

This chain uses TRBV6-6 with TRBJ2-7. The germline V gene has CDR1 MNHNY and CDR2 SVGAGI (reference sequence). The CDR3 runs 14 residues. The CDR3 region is CASSYSIRQTEQYF.

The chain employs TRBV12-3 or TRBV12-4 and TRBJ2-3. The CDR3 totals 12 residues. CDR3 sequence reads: CASSLDKYTQYF.

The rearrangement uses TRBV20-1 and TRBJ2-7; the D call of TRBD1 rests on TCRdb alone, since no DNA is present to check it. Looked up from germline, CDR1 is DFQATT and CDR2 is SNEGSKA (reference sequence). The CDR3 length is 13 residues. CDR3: CSARDREDYEQYF.

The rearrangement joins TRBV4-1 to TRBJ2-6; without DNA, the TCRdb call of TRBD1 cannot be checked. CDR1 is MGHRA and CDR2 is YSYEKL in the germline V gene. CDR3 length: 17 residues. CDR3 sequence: CASSQGQGRSGANVLTF.

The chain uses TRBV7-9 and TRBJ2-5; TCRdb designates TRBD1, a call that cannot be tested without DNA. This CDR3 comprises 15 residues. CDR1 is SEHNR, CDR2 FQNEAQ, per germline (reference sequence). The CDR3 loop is CASSLAGGLGETQYF.